This T cell receptor beta chain is drawn from a study of identical twins. Study conclusions and caveats: Insertions were reduced in abundant cord blood beta clonotypes but not in memory repertoires.

This clonotype was found a few times. Its antigen is unknown. The CDR3 consists of 16 residues. CDR1 SGDLS and CDR2 YYNGEE come from the germline V gene. Trimming cost V 0 bases and J 5 bases; bases outside gene matches: 5. Template switching (which added a universal primer site) was used, and cDNA carried unique molecular identifiers. TCRdb ran MiXCR on the 5' RACE reads and lists one entry per CDR3 protein. The data contain roughly 630,000 distinct CDR3 sequences, under 8.5% of them seen just once; the ten biggest clones take up less than 2%. This same sample was also part of a study on yellow fever vaccine responses in identical twins.

The sequenced sample was PBMCs. The sequence came from a woman aged 18-29 years in good health. V gene TRBV9 combines with J gene TRBJ2-1; TRBD2 aligns across 10 bases. The CDR3 DNA follows: TGTGCCAGCAGCGTAGGAGGGACTAGCGCCGACAATGAGCAGTTCTTC. Translated: CASSVGGTSADNEQFF.